Listed below are T cell receptor beta chains from one sample, sequenced in a study of blood T cell repertoires in COVID-19. Assay used: immunoSEQ multiplex PCR; TCRdb lists only in-frame clones, some missing. The table lists a few hundred thousand clones, 80% to 90% of them singletons, with under 5% in the top ten. The sample was peripheral blood. The receptors stem from a man in his sixties with acute or convalescent COVID-19. CDR3s include the opening cysteine and the closing phenylalanine or tryptophan. D genes are given only for firm matches. Rows may omit the clone size; those that give it use once, few, many or a size class.

V gene,clone size,D gene,J gene,CDR3 length,CDR3 protein,CDR3 DNA
TRBV18,once,NA,TRBJ2-6,15,CASTAGEGGANVLTF,TGTGCCAGCACTGCAGGGGAAGGTGGGGCCAACGTCCTGACTTTC
TRBV6-6,NA,TRBD1,TRBJ2-7,13,CATQGTGVGEQYF,TGTGCCACCCAAGGGACAGGGGTTGGGGAGCAGTACTTC
TRBV19,NA,TRBD2,TRBJ2-3,16,CASSMGLAGSTDTQYF,TGTGCCAGTAGTATGGGACTAGCGGGATCCACAGATACGCAGTATTTT
TRBV20-1,few,TRBD2,TRBJ2-7,14,CSASRGDYIYEQYF,TGCAGTGCTAGTAGAGGGGACTACATCTACGAGCAGTACTTC
TRBV5-1,NA,NA,TRBJ2-3,15,CASSLVARGTDTQYF,TGCGCCAGCAGCTTGGTTGCGCGGGGCACAGATACGCAGTATTTT
TRBV7-9,NA,TRBD1,TRBJ2-7,15,CASSLTTGQGYEQYF,TGTGCCAGCAGCTTAACAACGGGACAGGGCTACGAGCAGTACTTC
TRBV7-2,NA,TRBD2,TRBJ2-1,14,CASSPLAGGVLQFF,TGTGCCAGCAGCCCTCTAGCGGGAGGCGTTTTGCAGTTCTTC
TRBV5-1,NA,NA,TRBJ1-1,12,CASSLTATEAFF,TGCGCCAGCAGCTTGACAGCCACTGAAGCTTTCTTT
TRBV4-2,NA,TRBD2,TRBJ2-3,17,CASSQDTLAGGTDTQYF,TGTGCCAGCAGCCAAGACACTCTAGCGGGGGGCACAGATACGCAGTATTTT
TRBV3-1/TRBV3-2,NA,TRBD1,TRBJ1-1,18,CASSQNPPGQGAGTEAFF,TGTGCCAGCAGCCAAAACCCGCCGGGACAGGGGGCGGGTACTGAAGCTTTCTTT
TRBV6-5,NA,TRBD1,TRBJ1-6,14,CASRRDRDDSPLHF,TGTGCCAGCAGGAGGGACAGGGATGATTCACCCCTCCACTTT
TRBV19,NA,TRBD1,TRBJ1-2,14,CASIIGTGSYGYTF,TGTGCCAGTATCATCGGGACAGGGAGCTATGGCTACACCTTC
TRBV11-2,NA,NA,TRBJ2-5,13,CASSLAVQETQYF,TGTGCCAGCAGCTTAGCGGTCCAAGAGACCCAGTACTTC
TRBV15,NA,NA,TRBJ2-2,15,CATSDGRDYPGELFF,TGTGCCACCAGCGATGGGCGGGATTATCCCGGGGAGCTGTTTTTT
TRBV19,NA,NA,TRBJ2-7,15,CASSITRQGINEQYF,TGTGCCAGTAGTATTACGCGGCAGGGGATAAACGAGCAGTACTTC
TRBV27,NA,TRBD2,TRBJ2-1,19,CASSLLGLAGGPTYNEQFF,TGTGCCAGCAGTTTATTGGGGCTAGCGGGAGGGCCGACCTACAATGAGCAGTTCTTC